The 21 T cell receptor beta chains presented below share a single source sample, sequenced in a study of Graves' ophthalmopathy and Graves' hyperthyroidism. TCR beta CDR3 amplification used RNA transcripts. The workflow started with a first-round RT-PCR run with HTBI primers and then moved on to a second-round multiplex PCR. TCRdb reprocessed the multiplex PCR reads with MiXCR, giving one entry per CDR3 protein. The table lists about 700,000 distinct CDR3 sequences, about 38% of them singletons. Sequences were obtained from peripheral blood. The receptors originated from an adult man with Graves' ophthalmopathy.

This clonotype was seen ten or more times. J is TRBJ2-7 and V is TRBV5-1; D is tentatively TRBD1 or TRBD2 (5 bases each). V gave up 2 bases and J gave up 5 bases, with 11 bases separating them. The CDR3 runs 13 residues. Germline CDR1 reads SGHRS; CDR2 reads YFSETQ. The CDR3 protein is CASSFAREHEQYF. CDR3 in DNA: TGCGCCAGCAGCTTCGCCAGGGAGCACGAGCAGTACTTC.

There are many counts of this clonotype. The CDR3 reads CASSSARTVNTEAFF. The CDR3 coding sequence is TGTGCCAGCAGCTCAGCAAGGACGGTGAACACTGAAGCTTTCTTT. The chain recombines TRBV7-9 with TRBJ1-1; the D is unclear. The CDR3 sequence is 15 residues long. Germline V CDR1 and CDR2: SEHNR, FQNEAQ (reference sequence). Trimming took off 4 bases at V and 0 bases at J, with 12 bases between the two ends.

With regard to this clonotype: This could be a read error, since a much larger clone is one nucleotide away. This chain uses TRBV10-3 with TRBJ1-5; D unresolved. This CDR3 region has 13 residues. V shed 6 bases and J shed 4 bases, with 10 bases lying between them. Germline-derived CDR1 and CDR2 are ENHRY and SYGVKD. CDR3 protein: CAIRALVNQPQHF. As DNA, the CDR3 is TGTGCCATCAGAGCCTTAGTAAATCAGCCCCAGCATTTT.

The gene calls are TRBV29-1 and TRBJ1-2; D might be TRBD1 (5 bases). The CDR3 extends over 11 amino acids. Trimming cost V 8 bases and J 4 bases, with 11 bases left between them. CDR1 and CDR2 (germline): SQVTM, ANQGSEA. Written as DNA, the CDR3 is TGCAGCCCCCCAGGGTTCTATGGCTACACCTTC. This translates into CSPPGFYGYTF.

The chain couples TRBV12-3 or TRBV12-4 to TRBJ2-6; the D gene is possibly TRBD1 (5 bases). The germline V and J ends were trimmed by 8 bases and 0 bases, with 8 bases remaining between them. The CDR3 spans 14 residues. CDR3 nucleotides: TGTGCCAGCTTGGACATCTCTGGGGCCAACGTCCTGACTTTC. Translating it yields CASLDISGANVLTF.

The rearrangement uses TRBV20-1 and TRBJ2-7; the match to TRBD1 covers 7 bases. V lost 1 base, J lost 5 bases, and 8 bases stayed unmatched. Germline V lookup: CDR1 DFQATT, CDR2 SNEGSKA (reference sequence). This CDR3 has 14 residues. The CDR3: CSARGDRVRNEQYF. The CDR3 coding sequence is TGCAGTGCTAGAGGTGACAGGGTCCGAAACGAGCAGTACTTC.

This clonotype was counted ten times or more. This rearrangement joins TRBV5-6 to TRBJ1-4; D is unresolved. The CDR3 is 11 amino acids. V lost 0 bases to trimming and J lost 15 bases, with 9 bases between them. Germline V CDR1 and CDR2: SGHDT, YYEEEE. The CDR3 reads CASSLGTAVFF. The CDR3 DNA follows: TGTGCCAGCAGCTTGGGTACTGCGGTGTTTTTT.

Comments on this clonotype: At one end, the junction sequence differs from germline, possibly due to a read error. J is TRBJ1-4 and V is TRBV15; no firm D call. CDR3 size: 13 residues. CDR1 is LNHNV, CDR2 YYDKDF, per germline (reference sequence). This chain's CDR3 is CAASSSTFEKLFF. The CDR3 DNA sequence: TGTGCCGCCAGCAGCTCGACATTTGAAAAACTGTTTTTT.

Remarks on this clonotype: A clone one base away is much larger, so this may be a read error. The V gene is TRBV12-3 or TRBV12-4, the J gene TRBJ1-1, with 8 bases that match TRBD1. V gave up 6 bases and J gave up 4 bases; unmatched junction bases: 4. The CDR3 runs 13 residues. In nucleotides, the CDR3 is TGTGCCAGCAGCCAACAGGGGGTCACTGAAGCTTTCTTT. Encoded protein: CASSQQGVTEAFF.

V gene TRBV29-1 combines with J gene TRBJ2-5; weak D call: TRBD2 (6 bases). Trimming removed 6 bases at V and 5 bases at J, with 13 bases between. Germline V lookup: CDR1 SQVTM, CDR2 ANQGSEA. CDR3 size: 12 residues. In DNA, the CDR3 is TGCAGCGTAAGGGGAGGTTCTGAGACCCAGTACTTC. Its protein is CSVRGGSETQYF.

Ten or more counts support this clonotype. The J gene is TRBJ1-3, the V gene TRBV7-2; D remains unclear. The CDR3 is 14 amino acids. The ends were cut back, 9 bases at V and 0 bases at J, with 12 bases in the middle. From germline, CDR1 is SGHTA and CDR2 FQGNSA. This CDR3 reads CASTKAHSGNTIYF. CDR3 DNA: TGTGCCAGTACCAAGGCACACTCTGGAAACACCATATATTTT.

In its sample, this clonotype was seen many times. This rearrangement joins TRBV7-8 to TRBJ1-1; no clear D. The germline V gene encodes CDR1 SGHVS and CDR2 FQNEAQ. V was cut by 0 bases and J by 3 bases, with 8 bases left in between. This CDR3 comprises 14 residues. This chain's CDR3 is CASSLARWDTEAFF. CDR3 coding DNA: TGTGCCAGCAGCTTAGCCCGGTGGGACACTGAAGCTTTCTTT.

The J gene is TRBJ2-5, the V gene TRBV10-3; tentatively, D is TRBD2 (5 bases). The CDR3 runs 13 residues. Germline assignment: CDR1 ENHRY and CDR2 SYGVKD. V was pared by 10 bases and J by 9 bases, with 21 bases between. CDR3 coding DNA: TGTGCCAGCACGAGAGACGGGGAACAGCCCCAGTACTTC. Translating gives CASTRDGEQPQYF.

This clonotype was observed many times. The rearrangement uses TRBV7-2 and TRBJ1-6; tentatively, D is TRBD1 (6 bases). V was clipped by 1 base and J by 4 bases, with 8 bases between them. From germline, CDR1 is SGHTA and CDR2 FQGNSA. The CDR3 length is 15 residues. CDR3 residues: CASSLEQGYNSPLHF. Written as DNA, the CDR3 is TGTGCCAGCAGCTTAGAACAGGGTTATAATTCACCCCTCCACTTT.

Regarding this clonotype: Germline and junction disagree at one end, which may indicate a read error. The chain couples TRBV25-1 to TRBJ2-5, with TRBD2 matching over 9 bases. CDR3 length equals 15 residues. Per the germline V gene, CDR1 is MGHDK and CDR2 is SYGVNS. This CDR3 reads CASSGSGTSLKTQYF. The CDR3 DNA reads TGTGCCAGCAGTGGATCCGGGACTAGCTTGAAGACCCAGTACTTT.

The V gene is TRBV29-1, the J gene TRBJ1-2; D is ambiguous. Germline V gene data show CDR1 as SQVTM and CDR2 as ANQGSEA. With 5 bases removed from V and 4 bases from J, the gap between germline ends came to 14 bases. CDR3 length equals 13 residues. The CDR3 is CSVCGPGAYGYTF. For the CDR3, the DNA is TGCAGCGTTTGCGGACCCGGAGCCTATGGCTACACCTTC.

The CDR3 DNA follows: TGTGCCACCAGCAGAGATTGGGGGAGCACAGATACGCAGTATTTT. Its protein is CATSRDWGSTDTQYF. V gene TRBV15 combines with J gene TRBJ2-3; D assignment may be TRBD1 or TRBD2 (5 bases each). The V and J ends lost 0 bases and 0 bases respectively, with 7 bases between them. This CDR3 has 15 residues. CDR1 and CDR2 from the germline V gene are LNHNV and YYDKDF (reference sequence).

The chain is built from TRBV5-1 and TRBJ2-5; no firm D call. The germline V gene has CDR1 SGHRS and CDR2 YFSETQ. Trimming stripped 0 bases from V and 2 bases from J, with 14 bases between. The CDR3 covers 16 residues. The CDR3 region has the DNA TGCGCCAGCAGCTTGGCTTTGACGGGTCTGCAAGAGACCCAGTACTTC. It yields the protein CASSLALTGLQETQYF.

This rearrangement joins TRBV10-3 to TRBJ1-1; 8 nucleotides match TRBD1. The CDR3 spans 13 residues. After removal of 6 bases from V and 4 bases from J, the junction contained 4 bases not matched to a gene. CDR1 is ENHRY and CDR2 is SYGVKD in the germline V gene. CDR3 residues: CAISRGLGTEAFF. The CDR3 DNA reads TGTGCCATCAGCAGGGGGCTGGGCACTGAAGCTTTCTTT.

Details on this clonotype: A read error is possible here, since a much larger clone lies one base away. V gene TRBV5-1 combines with J gene TRBJ1-2, with TRBD1 matching over 8 bases. CDR3 size: 16 residues. CDR1 and CDR2 (germline): SGHRS, YFSETQ. The trim removed 0 bases at V and 3 bases at J, leaving 7 bases unmatched. CDR3 amino acids: CASSLESGQAYYGYTF. The CDR3 DNA reads TGCGCCAGCAGCTTGGAGTCGGGACAGGCATACTATGGCTACACCTTC.

This clonotype has ten or more counts. V and J are TRBV20-1 and TRBJ1-5, with 8 nucleotides matching TRBD1. CDR3 length equals 14 residues. V was pared by 5 bases and J by 5 bases, with 8 bases of the junction left unmatched. Germline assignment: CDR1 DFQATT and CDR2 SNEGSKA (reference sequence). CDR3 residues: CSARRQGSYQPQHF. DNA for the CDR3: TGCAGTGCTCGGAGACAGGGGAGCTATCAGCCCCAGCATTTT.